These T cell receptor beta chains were read from a single sample in a study of T cells in Graves' hyperthyroidism and ophthalmopathy. TCRdb used MiXCR to reprocess the multiplex PCR reads, holding one entry per CDR3 protein. The sample carries more than 350,000 distinct CDR3 sequences, about 18% recorded once. Source material: blood. These receptors all come from a woman aged 25 to 39 with Graves' hyperthyroidism that later progressed to Graves' ophthalmopathy. Each CDR3 is given with its conserved first and last residue. Fields, in order: D gene, V gene, clone size, J gene, CDR3 protein, CDR3 DNA. D genes are given only for firm matches. Only part of the rows carry a size: once, few, many, or a class if the clone is expanded.

>TRBD2|TRBV5-6|many|TRBJ2-5
CASSLTPGLGEETQYF
TGTGCCAGCAGCTTGACCCCGGGACTAGGAGAAGAGACCCAGTACTTC
>.|TRBV25-1|many|TRBJ2-7
CASSQGRTHFHEQYF
TGTGCCAGCAGTCAGGGCCGGACCCATTTCCACGAGCAGTACTTC
>.|TRBV27|many|TRBJ2-2
CASSLSHTGELFF
TGTGCCAGCAGTTTAAGTCACACCGGGGAGCTGTTTTTT
>.|TRBV11-2|many|TRBJ2-5
CASSFNYPGRTQYF
TGTGCCAGCAGCTTCAACTACCCGGGTCGGACCCAGTACTTC
>TRBD1|TRBV18|few|TRBJ1-6
CASSPLGDSNSPLHF
TGTGCCAGCTCACCCTTAGGGGACAGTAATTCACCCCTCCACTTT
>TRBD2|TRBV5-1|.|TRBJ2-7
CASSSGASGRSYEQYF
TGCGCCAGCAGCTCCGGGGCTAGCGGACGCTCCTACGAGCAGTACTTC
>TRBD2|TRBV4-1|.|TRBJ2-3
CASSQEGSGGASSTDTQYF
TGCGCCAGCAGCCAAGAAGGCAGCGGGGGAGCTTCTAGCACAGATACGCAGTATTTT
>.|TRBV11-2|few|TRBJ2-2
CASSPSTLATGELFF
TGTGCCAGCAGCCCCTCGACTCTAGCGACCGGGGAGCTGTTTTTT
>TRBD2|TRBV2|many|TRBJ2-3
CASSGTSGTDTQYF
TGTGCCAGCAGTGGGACTAGCGGGACAGATACGCAGTATTTT
>.|TRBV12-3/TRBV12-4|many|TRBJ2-1
CASSLWPAANAYNEQFF
TGTGCCAGCAGTTTATGGCCAGCGGCTAACGCCTACAATGAGCAGTTCTTC
>.|TRBV19|.|TRBJ2-7
CASSTTSTHEQYF
TGTGCCAGTAGTACTACTAGTACCCACGAGCAGTACTTC
>.|TRBV7-2|few|TRBJ2-3
CASSSGRGARADTQYF
TGTGCCAGCAGCTCGGGGAGGGGGGCTAGGGCAGATACGCAGTATTTT
>.|TRBV2|many|TRBJ2-7
CASSEPYSYEQYF
TGTGCCAGCAGTGAACCTTACTCCTACGAGCAGTACTTC
>.|TRBV6-1|many|TRBJ2-5
CASSDNGFFQETQYF
TGTGCCAGCAGTGATAATGGGTTTTTCCAAGAGACCCAGTACTTC
>.|TRBV7-9|few|TRBJ1-5
CASSLNANQPQHF
TGTGCCAGCAGCTTAAACGCCAATCAGCCCCAGCATTTT
>.|TRBV11-2|many|TRBJ1-6
CASSLSSRLSTYNSPLHF
TGTGCCAGCAGCTTATCAAGCAGGCTTAGTACCTATAATTCACCCCTCCACTTT
>TRBD1|TRBV4-1|.|TRBJ2-7
CASSRSRDRADEQYF
TGCGCCAGCAGCCGTAGCCGGGACAGGGCGGACGAGCAGTACTTC
>.|TRBV15|.|TRBJ2-7
CATSRSGGFRDKAYEQYF
TGTGCCACCAGCAGATCCGGAGGTTTCCGGGACAAGGCATACGAGCAGTACTTC
>.|TRBV5-1|.|TRBJ1-2
CASRSRQVYGYTF
TGCGCCAGCCGATCCCGACAGGTCTATGGCTACACCTTC
>.|TRBV7-9|many|TRBJ2-5
CASSLVTAGVETQYF
TGTGCCAGCAGCTTAGTCACGGCAGGCGTAGAGACCCAGTACTTC
>.|TRBV12-3/TRBV12-4|many|TRBJ2-7
CASSADMSSYEQYF
TGTGCCAGCAGTGCAGACATGAGTTCCTACGAGCAGTACTTC
>.|TRBV11-3|.|TRBJ2-3
CASSLLGSGITDTQYF
TGTGCCAGCAGCTTATTAGGTAGCGGTATTACAGATACGCAGTATTTT
>.|TRBV14|many|TRBJ1-2
CASSQDRDYGYTF
TGTGCCAGCAGCCAAGACAGGGACTATGGCTACACCTTC
>.|TRBV6-1|many|TRBJ1-1
CASSPGRPSTEAFF
TGTGCCAGCAGTCCGGGACGGCCGTCGACTGAAGCTTTCTTT
>TRBD2|TRBV10-3|.|TRBJ2-3
CAVSVRGGAGDTQYF
TGTGCCGTCAGTGTACGGGGGGGGGCAGGAGATACGCAGTATTTT
>.|TRBV6-1|many|TRBJ2-3
CASRPGTPSTDTQYF
TGTGCCAGCAGACCCGGGACCCCGAGCACAGATACGCAGTATTTT
>TRBD2|TRBV11-2|many|TRBJ2-1
CASSSGKKGLVYNEQFF
TGTGCCAGCAGCTCGGGAAAGAAGGGACTAGTCTACAATGAGCAGTTCTTC
>TRBD2|TRBV9|many|TRBJ2-1
CASSGSGGKYNEQFF
TGTGCCAGCAGCGGAAGCGGGGGGAAATACAATGAGCAGTTCTTC
>TRBD2|TRBV28|many|TRBJ2-5
CASRPRHGTSGSGWYF
TGTGCCAGCAGACCCCGCCACGGGACTAGCGGGAGTGGTTGGTACTTC
>TRBD1|TRBV28|.|TRBJ1-3
CASSLDRVDGNTIYF
TGTGCCAGCAGTTTAGACAGGGTGGATGGAAACACCATATATTTT
>TRBD2|TRBV5-6|many|TRBJ2-5
CASSLPLARETQYF
TGTGCCAGCAGTCTCCCACTAGCGCGAGAGACCCAGTACTTC
>.|TRBV19|many|TRBJ2-1
CASSIASSSYNEQFF
TGTGCCAGTAGTATAGCGAGTAGCTCCTACAATGAGCAGTTCTTC
>.|TRBV19|many|TRBJ1-1
CASSIRTMMNTEAFF
TGTGCCAGTAGTATCCGGACCATGATGAACACTGAAGCTTTCTTT
>TRBD1|TRBV20-1|.|TRBJ1-2
CSARRDRVNGYTF
TGCAGTGCAAGAAGGGACAGGGTAAATGGCTACACCTTC
>.|TRBV20-1|few|TRBJ1-5
CSASDSLKLYQPQHF
TGCAGTGCTAGTGACAGCCTAAAGTTATATCAGCCCCAGCATTTT
>TRBD1|TRBV7-2|few|TRBJ2-7
CASSLSSGTEFTYEQYF
TGTGCCAGCAGCTTATCATCCGGGACAGAATTTACCTACGAGCAGTACTTC
>.|TRBV11-2|many|TRBJ2-1
CASSLEAPNNEQFF
TGTGCCAGCAGCTTAGAGGCGCCCAACAATGAGCAGTTCTTC
>.|TRBV2|.|TRBJ2-2
CASSEFGGTNTGELFF
TGTGCCAGCAGTGAGTTTGGCGGTACGAACACCGGGGAGCTGTTTTTT
>.|TRBV5-1|few|TRBJ2-7
CASSPATGRSSYEQYF
TGCGCCAGCAGCCCTGCAACAGGACGAAGCTCCTACGAGCAGTACTTC
>.|TRBV28|many|TRBJ1-4
CASSPPPGGKLFF
TGTGCCAGCAGTCCCCCGCCGGGAGGAAAACTGTTTTTT
>TRBD1|TRBV30|many|TRBJ2-5
CACPGQPQETQYF
TGTGCCTGTCCGGGACAGCCACAAGAGACCCAGTACTTC
>.|TRBV19|many|TRBJ2-2
CASSKAGPSNTGELFF
TGTGCCAGTAGTAAGGCAGGCCCCTCGAACACCGGGGAGCTGTTTTTT
>TRBD1|TRBV25-1|few|TRBJ2-5
CASSEYGTEETQYF
TGTGCCAGCAGTGAATATGGGACAGAAGAGACCCAGTACTTC
>.|TRBV6-6|few|TRBJ2-1
CASSGSYDGNNEQFF
TGTGCCAGCAGTGGCTCTTATGACGGAAACAATGAGCAGTTCTTC
>.|TRBV7-9|.|TRBJ2-2
CASSHQSPRNTGELFF
TGTGCCAGCAGCCACCAATCCCCCAGGAACACCGGGGAGCTGTTTTTT
>TRBD2|TRBV19|.|TRBJ2-1
CASSIASSGRIGNEQFF
TGTGCCAGTAGTATAGCCTCGAGCGGGAGGATAGGGAATGAGCAGTTCTTC
>.|TRBV27|many|TRBJ1-2
CASSFSPAYGYTF
TGTGCCAGCAGTTTTAGCCCAGCTTATGGCTACACCTTC
>TRBD1|TRBV5-6|many|TRBJ2-5
CASSSAGQGYQETQYF
TGTGCCAGCAGCTCCGCGGGACAGGGGTACCAAGAGACCCAGTACTTC
>.|TRBV4-2|.|TRBJ1-5
CASSQGGGTLGSNQPQHF
TGTGCCAGCAGCCAGGGGGGGGGTACCCTTGGGAGCAATCAGCCCCAGCATTTT
>.|TRBV2|many|TRBJ2-1
CASSGDPEGVQFF
TGTGCCAGCAGCGGGGACCCTGAGGGTGTGCAGTTCTTC
>.|TRBV7-2|many|TRBJ2-3
CASSPGPTGTDTQYF
TGTGCCAGCAGCCCAGGACCCACAGGCACAGATACGCAGTATTTT
>.|TRBV7-2|many|TRBJ2-2
CASSLRPRNGELFF
TGTGCCAGCAGCTTACGTCCTCGGAACGGGGAGCTGTTTTTT
>.|TRBV6-5|few|TRBJ2-2
CASSYSGPGSSTGELFF
TGTGCCAGCAGTTACTCGGGTCCAGGGTCGTCCACCGGGGAGCTGTTTTTT
>.|TRBV6-5|.|TRBJ1-2
CASSSIGGRPGGYTF
TGTGCCAGCAGTTCTATAGGGGGGCGCCCCGGTGGCTACACCTTC
>.|TRBV20-1|many|TRBJ1-6
CSAREGAGSYNSPLHF
TGCAGTGCTAGAGAAGGTGCAGGAAGCTATAATTCACCCCTCCACTTT
>TRBD2|TRBV19|few|TRBJ2-7
CASRRLARGGDEQYF
TGTGCCAGTAGAAGACTAGCGCGGGGCGGGGACGAGCAGTACTTC
>TRBD1|TRBV27|many|TRBJ1-1
CASSWKTGMNTEAFF
TGTGCCAGCAGTTGGAAGACAGGGATGAACACTGAAGCTTTCTTT
>.|TRBV4-1|few|TRBJ1-4
CASSHPQVNEELFF
TGCGCCAGCAGCCATCCACAGGTTAATGAAGAACTGTTTTTT
>.|TRBV9|few|TRBJ1-2
CASSVETGRYTF
TGTGCCAGCAGCGTAGAAACTGGGCGCTACACCTTC
>TRBD1|TRBV5-1|many|TRBJ2-5
CASMGTGVGGYGETQYF
TGCGCCAGCATGGGGACAGGAGTAGGTGGATATGGTGAGACCCAGTACTTC